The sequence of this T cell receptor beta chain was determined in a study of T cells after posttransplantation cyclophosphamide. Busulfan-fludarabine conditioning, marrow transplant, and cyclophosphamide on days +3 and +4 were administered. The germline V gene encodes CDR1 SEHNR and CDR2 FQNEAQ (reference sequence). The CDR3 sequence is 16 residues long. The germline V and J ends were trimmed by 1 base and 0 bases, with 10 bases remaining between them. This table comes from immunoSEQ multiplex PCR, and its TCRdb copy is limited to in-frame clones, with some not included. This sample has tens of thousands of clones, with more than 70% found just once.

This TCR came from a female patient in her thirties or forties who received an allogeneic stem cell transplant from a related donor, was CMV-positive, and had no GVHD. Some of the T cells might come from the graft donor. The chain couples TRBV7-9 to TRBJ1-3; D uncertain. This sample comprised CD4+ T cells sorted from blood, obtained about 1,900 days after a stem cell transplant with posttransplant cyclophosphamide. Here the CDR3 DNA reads TGTGCCAGCAGCTTAGATAGCCAGCTCTCTGGAAACACCATATATTTT. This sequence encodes CASSLDSQLSGNTIYF.